This T cell receptor beta chain was retrieved from a study of graft-versus-host responses after intestinal transplantation. Across the study: The transplants performed in recipients were multivisceral, liver-intestinal, or isolated intestinal. Induction with anti-thymocyte globulin, then tacrolimus and steroids for around three years, was given to all recipients.

Whole-study results and caveats: Present in recipient marrow, GvH clones included some that appeared first in ileum or blood. Individuals carrying graft-donor T cell macrochimerism showed high graft-versus-host to host-versus-graft clonal ratios in allografts.

With 6 bases removed from V and 2 bases from J, the gap between germline ends came to 11 bases. The CDR3 is made up of 13 amino acids. Germline V gives CDR1 SNHLY, CDR2 FYNNEI. Clones were read by immunoSEQ multiplex PCR, and TCRdb kept only the in-frame ones, dropping some. The data show 85,000 to 100,000 clones, 90% to 95% seen once. Comment on this clone: The target antigen is unknown.

The sample consisted of unstimulated CD4+ T cells sorted from spleen or lymph node cells, taken before intestinal transplant. This TCR was recovered from a human donor who received an intestinal transplant. The chain carries TRBV2 and TRBJ2-7; D gene ambiguous. CDR3 in amino acids: CASSGRYTYEQYF. The CDR3, as DNA: TGTGCCAGCAGCGGCAGGTATACCTACGAGCAGTACTTC. Complete variable domain (other parts from reference TRBV2 and TRBJ2-7): EPEVTQTPSHQVTQMGQEVILRCVPISNHLYFYWYRQILGQKVEFLVSFYNNEISEKSEIFDDQFSVERPDGSNFTLKIRSTKLEDSAMYFCASSGRYTYEQYFGPGTRLTVT.